These T cell receptor beta chains were read from a single sample in a study of T cells after yellow fever vaccination. MiXCR, run by TCRdb on the 5' RACE reads, gives a single entry per CDR3 protein. The repertoire consists of some 320,000 distinct CDR3 sequences, with about 4% occurring once and the leading ten covering 20% to 25%. The source material was PBMCs, sampled 5 days after the yellow fever booster vaccination. The receptors here all came from a man between 18 and 29 years old who received the YFV17D yellow fever vaccine. Each CDR3 is given with its conserved first and last residue. The D gene is left open where the match is weak. Some rows mark clone size as missing; the rest say once, few, many or name a class of expanded clone.

V gene	J gene	D gene	clone size	CDR3 protein	CDR3 DNA
TRBV7-9	TRBJ1-4	NA	few	CASSLGRGQPEKLFF	TGTGCCAGCAGCTTAGGGCGGGGGCAACCCGAAAAACTGTTTTTT
TRBV7-9	TRBJ1-2	TRBD1	few	CASLAPDREDGGYTF	TGTGCCAGCTTAGCCCCGGACAGGGAGGACGGGGGCTACACCTTC
TRBV12-3/TRBV12-4	TRBJ2-7	NA	many	CASSRTGVGSYEQYF	TGTGCCAGCAGTCGAACGGGAGTGGGTTCCTACGAGCAGTACTTC
TRBV6-6	TRBJ1-2	NA	NA	CASKEGQDYYGYTF	TGTGCCAGCAAAGAGGGCCAGGACTACTATGGCTACACCTTC
TRBV7-2	TRBJ1-1	NA	few	CASAVGLNTEAFF	TGTGCCAGCGCCGTTGGATTGAACACTGAAGCTTTCTTT
TRBV2	TRBJ2-7	NA	NA	CASSGRTPPVEQYF	TGTGCCAGCAGTGGAAGGACACCGCCCGTCGAGCAGTACTTC
TRBV10-3	TRBJ1-3	NA	many	CAISGQQGSSGNTIYF	TGTGCCATCAGTGGCCAACAGGGTAGCTCTGGAAACACCATATATTTT
TRBV6-5	TRBJ1-1	NA	few	CASSGLRGITEAFF	TGTGCCAGCAGTGGACTTAGGGGGATCACTGAAGCTTTCTTT
TRBV2	TRBJ1-6	NA	few	CASSGQEASSPLHF	TGTGCCAGCAGTGGACAGGAAGCTTCCTCACCCCTCCACTTT
TRBV3-1	TRBJ2-3	TRBD2	many	CASGAGRTDTQYF	TGTGCCAGCGGAGCGGGGCGTACAGATACGCAGTATTTT
TRBV12-3/TRBV12-4	TRBJ2-2	NA	NA	CASSRPGVTGELFF	TGTGCCAGCAGCCGACCTGGGGTCACCGGGGAGCTGTTTTTT
TRBV5-1	TRBJ2-5	NA	few	CASSFRDMGETQYF	TGCGCCAGCAGCTTCCGGGATATGGGGGAGACCCAGTACTTC
TRBV9	TRBJ1-1	NA	many	CASSVGGSEMNTEAFF	TGTGCCAGCAGCGTAGGCGGTTCCGAAATGAACACTGAAGCTTTCTTT
TRBV29-1	TRBJ2-7	NA	few	CSVEVSGRYEQYF	TGCAGCGTTGAAGTGTCAGGGAGGTACGAGCAGTACTTC
TRBV11-2	TRBJ2-3	NA	few	CASRGAPPADTQYF	TGTGCCAGCAGGGGAGCCCCCCCTGCAGATACGCAGTATTTT
TRBV7-9	TRBJ1-4	TRBD1	NA	CASPGTGDEKLFF	TGTGCCAGCCCCGGGACAGGGGACGAAAAACTGTTTTTT
TRBV7-3	TRBJ2-5	NA	few	CASSKEGFEETQYF	TGTGCCAGCAGCAAAGAAGGGTTTGAAGAGACCCAGTACTTC
TRBV4-3	TRBJ1-2	TRBD1	few	CASSQRTGGTAEGYTF	TGCGCCAGCAGCCAAAGGACAGGGGGCACCGCGGAAGGCTACACCTTC
TRBV5-1	TRBJ2-1	TRBD2	few	CASSFLSGGASYNEQFF	TGCGCCAGCAGCTTCCTTAGCGGGGGGGCCTCCTACAATGAGCAGTTCTTC
TRBV5-1	TRBJ1-2	NA	NA	CASSLVPEYGYTF	TGCGCCAGCAGCTTGGTGCCGGAATATGGCTACACCTTC
TRBV7-2	TRBJ1-2	TRBD1	NA	CASTTDRTHYGYTF	TGTGCCAGCACTACGGACAGGACCCACTATGGCTACACCTTC
TRBV7-2	TRBJ2-5	NA	few	CASSSRAAAQETQYF	TGTGCCAGCAGCTCAAGGGCCGCGGCACAAGAGACCCAGTACTTC
TRBV2	TRBJ1-1	TRBD1	NA	CASSATGVRREAFF	TGTGCCAGCAGTGCGACAGGGGTCCGTAGGGAAGCTTTCTTT
TRBV10-3	TRBJ1-1	TRBD1	many	CAISRGTVNTEAFF	TGTGCCATCAGCCGCGGGACAGTGAACACTGAAGCTTTCTTT
TRBV4-3	TRBJ2-7	TRBD1	NA	CASSQGTGGAYEQYF	TGCGCCAGCAGCCAAGGGACAGGGGGGGCCTACGAGCAGTACTTC
TRBV5-1	TRBJ2-4	TRBD1	NA	CASSSGQGRVKNIQYF	TGCGCCAGCAGCTCGGGACAGGGGAGAGTCAAAAACATTCAGTACTTC
TRBV5-1	TRBJ2-5	NA	many	CANARTPQETQYF	TGCGCCAACGCACGGACTCCCCAAGAGACCCAGTACTTC
TRBV6-5	TRBJ1-1	TRBD1	many	CASSYGTGGNTEAFF	TGTGCCAGCAGTTACGGGACAGGGGGGAACACTGAAGCTTTCTTT
TRBV12-3/TRBV12-4	TRBJ1-4	NA	many	CASSYFGGEKLFF	TGTGCCAGCAGTTATTTTGGGGGTGAAAAACTGTTTTTT
TRBV12-3/TRBV12-4	TRBJ2-7	TRBD1	NA	CASSPHRGPNEQYF	TGTGCCAGCAGTCCCCACAGGGGGCCCAACGAGCAGTACTTC
TRBV13	TRBJ1-5	NA	few	CASSSRAENQPQHF	TGTGCCAGCAGCTCCCGGGCCGAAAATCAGCCCCAGCATTTT
TRBV5-1	TRBJ2-3	TRBD1	few	CASSGGQGSTAPGTDTQYF	TGCGCCAGCAGCGGGGGACAGGGCTCTACGGCCCCCGGCACAGATACGCAGTATTTT
TRBV20-1	TRBJ2-7	NA	many	CSAREGGYEQYF	TGCAGTGCTAGAGAGGGCGGCTACGAGCAGTACTTC
TRBV2	TRBJ2-3	NA	NA	CASRPSEASTDTQYF	TGTGCCAGCAGGCCCTCCGAAGCGAGCACAGATACGCAGTATTTT
TRBV7-9	TRBJ2-1	TRBD2	few	CASSPRTSGGSSYNEQFF	TGTGCCAGCAGCCCCCGGACTAGCGGGGGCAGCTCCTACAATGAGCAGTTCTTC
TRBV30	TRBJ2-1	NA	few	CAWSASYNEQFF	TGTGCCTGGAGTGCCTCCTACAATGAGCAGTTCTTC
TRBV9	TRBJ1-2	TRBD1	NA	CASSVGGTGDYGYTF	TGTGCCAGCAGCGTAGGAGGGACAGGGGACTATGGCTACACCTTC
TRBV6-2/TRBV6-3	TRBJ1-5	NA	NA	CAISPVNSNQPQHF	TGTGCCATCAGCCCGGTTAATAGCAATCAGCCCCAGCATTTT
TRBV7-2	TRBJ2-3	TRBD1	many	CASNLRQGATDTQYF	TGTGCCAGCAACCTACGACAGGGGGCAACAGATACGCAGTATTTT
TRBV7-9	TRBJ2-5	NA	NA	CASSPSYGASETQYF	TGTGCCAGCAGCCCGAGTTATGGGGCATCAGAGACCCAGTACTTC
TRBV20-1	TRBJ2-2	NA	few	CSASEHQNTGELFF	TGCAGTGCTAGTGAACACCAAAACACCGGGGAGCTGTTTTTT
TRBV23-1	TRBJ2-4	NA	NA	CAVRGGPAENIQYF	TGCGCCGTCCGTGGCGGCCCCGCGGAAAACATTCAGTACTTC
TRBV11-2	TRBJ2-2	TRBD1	many	CASSLDRGRTGELFF	TGTGCCAGCAGCTTGGACAGGGGGCGGACCGGGGAGCTGTTTTTT
TRBV28	TRBJ1-1	NA	few	CASRARLNTEAFF	TGTGCCAGCAGGGCACGTTTGAACACTGAAGCTTTCTTT